Below are 19 T cell receptor beta chains sequenced from a single sample in a study of blood T cell repertoires in COVID-19. Sequencing was performed with immunoSEQ multiplex PCR; in TCRdb, only in-frame clones are kept and a portion is missing. Among fewer than 150,000 clones, 75% to 90% were seen once, and the ten largest hold less than 5%. The sequencing input was peripheral blood. These receptors came from a woman older than 75 with acute or convalescent COVID-19.

The V and J genes are TRBV19 and TRBJ2-6, with D possibly matching TRBD2 (6 bases). Germline V lookup: CDR1 LNHDA, CDR2 SQIVND (reference sequence). This CDR3 has 15 amino acids. Trimming took off 6 bases at V and 3 bases at J, with 12 bases between the two ends. Here the CDR3 reads CASRPRGDGANVLTF. The DNA for the CDR3 is TGTGCCAGTAGACCCCGCGGGGATGGGGCCAACGTCCTGACTTTC.

This chain joins TRBV2 and TRBJ1-2; no clear D. V was clipped by 6 bases and J by 5 bases, with 10 bases between them. Germline V gives CDR1 SNHLY, CDR2 FYNNEI. The CDR3 runs 12 residues. CDR3 nucleotide sequence: TGTGCCAGCAGATACCTCGAGTATGGCTACACCTTC. Translation: CASRYLEYGYTF.

The chain is built from TRBV3-1 (or the pseudogene TRBV3-2) and TRBJ1-3, with D possibly TRBD1 on 6 matching bases. CDR1 is LGHDT, CDR2 YNNKEL, per germline (reference sequence). V lost 1 base and J 2 bases, leaving 9 bases between the germline ends. This CDR3 is 15 amino acids long. In DNA, the CDR3 is TGTGCCAGCAGCCAAGGACAGGTTACTGGAAACACCATATATTTT. Its translation is CASSQGQVTGNTIYF.

The genes are TRBV28 and TRBJ2-4, with 9 bases matching TRBD1. Trimming took 5 bases from V and 6 from J; bases not matched to a gene: 11. Germline lookup yields CDR1 MDHEN and CDR2 SYDVKM. This CDR3 comprises 16 residues. The CDR3: CASSTGTGYRRNIQYF. The CDR3 nucleotides are TGTGCCAGCAGTACCGGGACAGGGTATCGTAGAAACATTCAGTACTTC.

The chain links TRBV4-1 to TRBJ1-2, with 7 bases identical to TRBD1. V lost 0 bases and J lost 5; bases outside the gene matches: 9. Per germline, CDR1 MGHRA and CDR2 YSYEKL. This CDR3 has 16 amino acids. CDR3 nucleotides: TGCGCCAGCAGCCAAGATCAATGGACAGGACATTATGGCTACACCTTC. This sequence encodes CASSQDQWTGHYGYTF.

V gene TRBV7-9 combines with J gene TRBJ2-3; D is unclear. This CDR3 comprises 15 residues. V was clipped by 5 bases and J by 1 base, with 13 bases between them. Germline V gene sequence: CDR1 SEHNR, CDR2 FQNEAQ (reference sequence). The CDR3 sequence: CASSARRGGTDTQYF. The CDR3 DNA sequence: TGTGCCAGCAGCGCCAGACGAGGAGGCACAGATACGCAGTATTTT.

The genes are TRBV6-6 and TRBJ1-2, with TRBD1 identical over 9 bases. The germline CDR1 and CDR2 sequences are MNHNY and SVGAGI (reference sequence). The junction had 5 bases not matched to a gene; V was cut back by 6 bases and J by 6 bases. The CDR3 has 13 amino acids. The CDR3 spells CASRETGGNGYTF. The DNA of the CDR3 is TGTGCCAGCAGGGAGACAGGGGGGAATGGCTACACCTTC.

The chain has TRBV3-1 (or the pseudogene TRBV3-2) and TRBJ2-5; maybe TRBD2 (6 bases). Trimming stripped 6 bases from V and 4 bases from J, with 24 bases between. In germline, CDR1 is LGHDT, CDR2 YNNKEL (reference sequence). This CDR3 contains 17 residues. The CDR3: CASSPGVGAGRGETQYF. CDR3 DNA sequence: TGTGCCAGCAGTCCTGGGGTGGGTGCGGGAAGGGGAGAGACCCAGTACTTC.

V and J are TRBV7-8 and TRBJ2-6; no clear D. The CDR3 extends over 17 amino acids. Trimming took 6 bases from V and 0 from J, leaving 15 bases between them. Per germline, CDR1 SGHVS and CDR2 FQNEAQ. Here the CDR3 DNA reads TGTGCCAGCAGGGCAGGAAGATTTAGCTCTGGGGCCAACGTCCTGACTTTC. It encodes CASRAGRFSSGANVLTF.

The CDR3 DNA reads TGTGCCAGCAGCACGAGAGACAGGGGCCTTGTCGATACGCAGTATTTT. Translated, it gives CASSTRDRGLVDTQYF. The V and J genes are TRBV7-8 and TRBJ2-3, with 8 bases that match TRBD1. CDR3 size: 16 residues. V trimming: 5 bases; J trimming: 6 bases; junction bases outside the gene matches: 13. Germline V gives CDR1 SGHVS, CDR2 FQNEAQ.

The V call is TRBV16, the J call TRBJ2-7; D is unresolved. CDR1 and CDR2 from the germline V gene are KGHSY and FQNENV. The CDR3 is 18 amino acids. Trimming cost V 2 bases and J 4 bases, with 24 bases left between them. The CDR3 loop reads CASSQMSLRPSASYEQYF. The CDR3 region has the DNA TGTGCCAGCAGCCAAATGTCGTTGAGGCCCTCAGCGTCTTACGAGCAGTACTTC.

This clone is a singleton in its sample. The chain carries TRBV28 and TRBJ1-6; possible D gene TRBD1, 6 bases. Trimming took 1 base from V and 7 from J, leaving 20 bases between them. Germline lookup yields CDR1 MDHEN and CDR2 SYDVKM. This CDR3 contains 18 residues. The CDR3 reads CASSLYGRLGTRNSPLHF. CDR3 in DNA: TGTGCCAGCAGTTTATACGGAAGACTGGGGACACGGAATTCACCCCTCCACTTT.

The gene calls are TRBV3-1 (or the pseudogene TRBV3-2) and TRBJ2-7, with TRBD2 as a possible D gene (5 bases). The CDR3 spans 12 residues. CDR1 is LGHDT, CDR2 YNNKEL, per germline (reference sequence). V lost 2 bases and J 6 bases, leaving 8 bases between the germline ends. CDR3 in amino acids: CASSQTRVEQYF. The CDR3 DNA follows: TGTGCCAGCAGCCAAACGAGGGTCGAGCAGTACTTC.

The rearrangement links TRBV27 to TRBJ2-3; 8 positions agree with TRBD1. The CDR3 runs 15 residues. V shed 5 bases, J shed 3 bases, and the junction held 7 bases outside the gene matches. Germline V gene data show CDR1 as MNHEY and CDR2 as SMNVEV (reference sequence). CDR3 sequence reads: CASSPRQGRTDTQYF. The CDR3 DNA reads as TGTGCCAGCAGTCCTCGACAGGGGAGGACAGATACGCAGTATTTT.

The gene calls are TRBV23-1 and TRBJ2-2; weak D call: TRBD1 (5 bases). TRBV23-1 is known as an ORF, though its function is uncertain. V was pared by 0 bases and J by 6 bases, with 17 bases between. CDR3 length equals 17 residues. The CDR3 loop reads CASSQSLSTQGAGELFF. The CDR3 nucleotides read TGCGCCAGCAGTCAATCCCTGTCCACTCAGGGTGCCGGGGAGCTGTTTTTT.

The chain uses TRBV14 and TRBJ1-6; D is uncertain. This CDR3 spans 13 amino acids. Germline V gene data show CDR1 as SGHDN and CDR2 as FVKESK. Trimming left V 4 bases short and J 6 bases short, with 7 bases between. DNA for the CDR3: TGTGCCAGCAGCCCCTTTCCTAATTCACCCCTCCACTTT. This gives the protein CASSPFPNSPLHF. The whole variable domain, filled in from reference TRBV14 and TRBJ1-6, reads EAGVTQFPSHSVIEKGQTVTLRCDPISGHDNLYWYRRVMGKEIKFLLHFVKESKQDESGMPNNRFLAERTGGTYSTLKVQPAELEDSGVYFCASSPFPNSPLHFGNGTRLTVT.

The count of this clone is one. V and J are TRBV2 and TRBJ2-7, with D possibly TRBD1 on 6 matching bases. Germline V lookup: CDR1 SNHLY, CDR2 FYNNEI. The CDR3 runs 14 residues. Trimming removed 5 bases at V and 3 bases at J, with 14 bases between. This CDR3 is CASSNRDTYYEQYF. The CDR3 DNA sequence: TGTGCCAGCAGTAACCGGGACACGTACTACGAGCAGTACTTC.

V usage is TRBV5-1 and J usage is TRBJ1-4; 9 bases are a match to TRBD1. The CDR3 runs 15 residues. V shed 0 bases, J shed 7 bases, and the junction held 4 bases outside the gene matches. Germline-derived CDR1 and CDR2 are SGHRS and YFSETQ. DNA of the CDR3: TGCGCCAGCAGCTTGGGTGGACAGGGGAGTGAAAAACTGTTTTTT. Translated, it gives CASSLGGQGSEKLFF.

This rearrangement joins TRBV7-9 to TRBJ2-1; unclear D gene. Germline assignment: CDR1 SEHNR and CDR2 FQNEAQ (reference sequence). V dropped 1 base and J dropped 4 bases, with 5 bases sitting between them. CDR3 length: 13 amino acids. CDR3 nucleotides: TGTGCCAGCAGCTTAGATAGATACAATGAGCAGTTCTTC. This translates into CASSLDRYNEQFF. The full variable domain, its missing parts supplied by reference TRBV7-9 and TRBJ2-1, is DTGVSQNPRHKITKRGQNVTFRCDPISEHNRLYWYRQTLGQGPEFLTYFQNEAQLEKSRLLSDRFSAERPKGSFSTLEIQRTEQGDSAMYLCASSLDRYNEQFFGPGTRLTVL.